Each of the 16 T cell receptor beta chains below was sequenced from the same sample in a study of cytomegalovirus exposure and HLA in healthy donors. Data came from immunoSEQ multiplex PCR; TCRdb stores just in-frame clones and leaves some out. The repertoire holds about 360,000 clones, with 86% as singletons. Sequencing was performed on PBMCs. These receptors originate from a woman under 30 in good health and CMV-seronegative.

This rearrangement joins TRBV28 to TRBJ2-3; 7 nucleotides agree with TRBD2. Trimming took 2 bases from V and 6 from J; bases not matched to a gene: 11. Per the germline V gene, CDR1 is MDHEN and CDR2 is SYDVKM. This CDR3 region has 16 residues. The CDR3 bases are TGTGCCAGCAGTTTAGTCGGGGGGACCGCCCAGGATACGCAGTATTTT. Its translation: CASSLVGGTAQDTQYF.

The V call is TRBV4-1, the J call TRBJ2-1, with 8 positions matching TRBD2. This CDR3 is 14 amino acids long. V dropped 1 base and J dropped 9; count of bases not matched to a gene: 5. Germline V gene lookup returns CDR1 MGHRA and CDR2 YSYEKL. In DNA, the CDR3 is TGCGCCAGCAGCCAAGCGGGAGGGCCACCTGAGCAGTTCTTC. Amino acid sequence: CASSQAGGPPEQFF.

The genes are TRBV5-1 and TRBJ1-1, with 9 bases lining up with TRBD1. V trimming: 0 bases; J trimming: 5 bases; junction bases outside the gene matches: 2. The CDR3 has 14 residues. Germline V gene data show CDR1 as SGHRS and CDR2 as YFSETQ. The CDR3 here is CASSLDRGRTEAFF. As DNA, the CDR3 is TGCGCCAGCAGCTTGGACAGGGGGCGAACTGAAGCTTTCTTT.

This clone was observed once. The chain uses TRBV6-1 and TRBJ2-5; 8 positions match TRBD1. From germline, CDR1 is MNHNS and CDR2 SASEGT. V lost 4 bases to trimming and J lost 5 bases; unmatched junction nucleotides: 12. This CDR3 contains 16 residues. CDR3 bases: TGTGCCAGCAGTGGGCAGGACAGGGAGATCCAGGAGACCCAGTACTTC. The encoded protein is CASSGQDREIQETQYF.

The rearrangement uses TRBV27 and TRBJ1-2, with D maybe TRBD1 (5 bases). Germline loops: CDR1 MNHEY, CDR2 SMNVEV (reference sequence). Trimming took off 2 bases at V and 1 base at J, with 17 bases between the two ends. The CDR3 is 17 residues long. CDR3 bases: TGTGCCAGCAGTTTAAGGGGCCCCAAGAGATTTAACTATGGCTACACCTTC. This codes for CASSLRGPKRFNYGYTF.

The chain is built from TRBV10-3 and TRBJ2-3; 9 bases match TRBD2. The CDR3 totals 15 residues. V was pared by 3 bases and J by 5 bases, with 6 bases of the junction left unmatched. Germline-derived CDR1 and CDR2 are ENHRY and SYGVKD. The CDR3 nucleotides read TGTGCCATCAGTGAATCTAGCGGGGAAGGAGATACGCAGTATTTT. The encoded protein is CAISESSGEGDTQYF.

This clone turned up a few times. The CDR3 loop is CAVIAPSSYEQYF. The CDR3 DNA sequence: TGTGCAGTCATAGCCCCGAGCTCCTACGAGCAGTACTTC. V gene TRBV25-1 combines with J gene TRBJ2-7; D call uncertain. The CDR3 runs 13 residues. Germline values: CDR1 MGHDK, CDR2 SYGVNS.

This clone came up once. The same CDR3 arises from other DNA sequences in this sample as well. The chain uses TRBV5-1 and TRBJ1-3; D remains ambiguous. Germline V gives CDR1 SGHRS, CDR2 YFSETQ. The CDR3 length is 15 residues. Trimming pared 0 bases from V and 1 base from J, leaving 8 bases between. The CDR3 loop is CASSLEGASGNTIYF. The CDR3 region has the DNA TGCGCCAGCAGCTTGGAGGGAGCATCTGGAAACACCATATATTTT.

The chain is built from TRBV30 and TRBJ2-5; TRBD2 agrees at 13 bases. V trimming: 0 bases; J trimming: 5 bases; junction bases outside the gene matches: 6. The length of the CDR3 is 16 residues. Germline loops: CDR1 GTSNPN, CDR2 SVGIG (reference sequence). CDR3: CAWSVLLAGGVETQYF. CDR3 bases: TGTGCCTGGAGTGTACTACTAGCGGGAGGGGTGGAGACCCAGTACTTC.

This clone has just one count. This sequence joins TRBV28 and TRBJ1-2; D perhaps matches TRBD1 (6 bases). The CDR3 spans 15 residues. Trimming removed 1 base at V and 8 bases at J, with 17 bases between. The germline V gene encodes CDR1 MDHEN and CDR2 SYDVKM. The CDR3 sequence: CASSLYGGRGAGYTF. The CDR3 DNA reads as TGTGCCAGCAGTTTATACGGGGGGCGCGGTGCGGGCTACACCTTC.

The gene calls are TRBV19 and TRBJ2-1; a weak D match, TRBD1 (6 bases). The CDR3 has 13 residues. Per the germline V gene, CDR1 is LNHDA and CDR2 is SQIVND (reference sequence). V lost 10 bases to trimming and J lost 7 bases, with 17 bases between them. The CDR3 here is CATKIQGSNEQFF. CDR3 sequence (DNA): TGTGCCACCAAGATACAGGGCTCAAATGAGCAGTTCTTC.

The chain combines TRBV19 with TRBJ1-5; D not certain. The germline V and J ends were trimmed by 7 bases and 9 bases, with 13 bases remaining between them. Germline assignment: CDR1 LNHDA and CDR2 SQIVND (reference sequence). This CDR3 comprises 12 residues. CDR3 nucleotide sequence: TGTGCCAGTATGGGTCCCGCGGGGCCCCAGCATTTT. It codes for CASMGPAGPQHF.

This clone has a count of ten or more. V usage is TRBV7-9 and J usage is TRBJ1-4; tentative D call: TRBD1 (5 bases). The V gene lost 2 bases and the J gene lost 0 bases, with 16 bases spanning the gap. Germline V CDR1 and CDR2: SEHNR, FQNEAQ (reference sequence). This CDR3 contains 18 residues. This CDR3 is CASSLKRGLLATNEKLFF. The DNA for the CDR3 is TGTGCCAGCAGCTTAAAGAGGGGACTCTTAGCAACTAATGAAAAACTGTTTTTT.

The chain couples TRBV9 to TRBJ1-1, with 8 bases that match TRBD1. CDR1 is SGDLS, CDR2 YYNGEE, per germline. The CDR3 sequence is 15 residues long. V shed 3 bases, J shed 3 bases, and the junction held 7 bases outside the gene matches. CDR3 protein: CASSGTGFRYTEAFF. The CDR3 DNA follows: TGTGCCAGCAGCGGGACAGGGTTCAGGTACACTGAAGCTTTCTTT.

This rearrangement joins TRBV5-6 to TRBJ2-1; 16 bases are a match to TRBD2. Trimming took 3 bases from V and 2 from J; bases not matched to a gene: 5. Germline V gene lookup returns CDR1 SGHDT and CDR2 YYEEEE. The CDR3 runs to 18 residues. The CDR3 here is CASSSGTSGGAPYNEQFF. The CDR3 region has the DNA TGTGCCAGCAGCTCTGGGACTAGCGGGGGGGCCCCCTACAATGAGCAGTTCTTC. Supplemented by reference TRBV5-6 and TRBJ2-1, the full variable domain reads DAGVTQSPTHLIKTRGQQVTLRCSPKSGHDTVSWYQQALGQGPQFIFQYYEEEERQRGNFPDRFSGHQFPNYSSELNVNALLLGDSALYLCASSSGTSGGAPYNEQFFGPGTRLTVL.

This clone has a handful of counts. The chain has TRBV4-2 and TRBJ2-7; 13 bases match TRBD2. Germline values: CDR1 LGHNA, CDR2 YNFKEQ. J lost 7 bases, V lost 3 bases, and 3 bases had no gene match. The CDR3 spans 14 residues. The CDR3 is CASSQSGLAGEQYF. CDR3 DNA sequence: TGTGCCAGCAGCCAGTCGGGACTAGCGGGGGAGCAGTACTTC.